This T cell receptor beta chain was identified in a study of CD8 T cells in ankylosing spondylitis. This clonotype was observed a few times. MiXCR was run by TCRdb on the 5' RACE reads, yielding one entry per CDR3 protein. The table includes over 110,000 distinct CDR3 sequences, more than 7% detected once. CDR3 length equals 14 residues. V lost 8 bases, J lost 1 base, and 4 bases stayed unmatched. In germline, CDR1 is MNHNS, CDR2 SASEGT. Sequencing used synovial fluid, either unsorted or a sorted T cell fraction (not recorded which). The chain couples TRBV6-1 to TRBJ2-5, with 10 bases identical to TRBD2. The sequence was collected from a male donor with ankylosing spondylitis. The CDR3 sequence: CASGLAGAQETQYF. In nucleotides, the CDR3 is TGTGCCAGCGGTCTAGCGGGGGCCCAAGAGACCCAGTACTTC.